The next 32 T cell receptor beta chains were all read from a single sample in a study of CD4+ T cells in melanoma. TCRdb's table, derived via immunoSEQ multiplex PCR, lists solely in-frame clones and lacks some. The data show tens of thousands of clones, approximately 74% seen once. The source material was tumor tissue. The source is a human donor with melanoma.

CDR3 region: CASRRTGWGTDTQYF. The CDR3 nucleotides read TGTGCCAGCAGGCGTACAGGGTGGGGGACAGATACGCAGTATTTT. The chain uses TRBV27 and TRBJ2-3; tentatively, D is TRBD1 (6 bases). This CDR3 spans 15 amino acids. From germline, CDR1 is MNHEY and CDR2 SMNVEV (reference sequence). With 6 bases removed from V and 3 bases from J, the gap between germline ends came to 16 bases.

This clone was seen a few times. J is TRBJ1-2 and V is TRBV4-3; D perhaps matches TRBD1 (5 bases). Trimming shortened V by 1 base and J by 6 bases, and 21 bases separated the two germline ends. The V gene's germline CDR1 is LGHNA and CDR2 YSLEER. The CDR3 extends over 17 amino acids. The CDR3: CASSQGQGLVPKHGYTF. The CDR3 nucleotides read TGCGCCAGCAGCCAAGGCCAGGGATTGGTCCCGAAGCATGGCTACACCTTC.

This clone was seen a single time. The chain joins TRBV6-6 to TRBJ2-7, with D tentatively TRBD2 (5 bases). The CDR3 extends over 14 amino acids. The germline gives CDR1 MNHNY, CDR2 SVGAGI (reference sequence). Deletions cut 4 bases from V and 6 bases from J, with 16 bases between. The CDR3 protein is CASSLAEGSPEQYF. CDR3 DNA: TGTGCCAGCAGTTTGGCAGAGGGATCTCCCGAGCAGTACTTC.

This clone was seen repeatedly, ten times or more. In DNA, the CDR3 is TGTGCCAGCAGAGGGGGCGCCACTGAAGCTTTCTTT. Translating gives CASRGGATEAFF. The rearrangement uses TRBV27 and TRBJ1-1, with 7 bases matching TRBD1. The CDR3 totals 12 residues. Germline values: CDR1 MNHEY, CDR2 SMNVEV (reference sequence). After removal of 6 bases from V and 4 bases from J, the junction contained 2 bases not matched to a gene.

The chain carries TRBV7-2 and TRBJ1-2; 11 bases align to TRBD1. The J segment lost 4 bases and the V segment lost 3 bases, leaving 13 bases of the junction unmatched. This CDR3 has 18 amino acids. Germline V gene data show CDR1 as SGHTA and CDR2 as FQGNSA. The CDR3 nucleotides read TGTGCCAGCAGCTTGGGACCGGACAGGGGGCAAATTAGCTATGGCTACACCTTC. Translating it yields CASSLGPDRGQISYGYTF.

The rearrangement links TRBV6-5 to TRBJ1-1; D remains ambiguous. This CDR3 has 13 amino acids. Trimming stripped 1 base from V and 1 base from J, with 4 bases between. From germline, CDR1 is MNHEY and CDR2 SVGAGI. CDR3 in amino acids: CASSYFENTEAFF. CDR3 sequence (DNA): TGTGCCAGCAGTTACTTTGAGAACACTGAAGCTTTCTTT.

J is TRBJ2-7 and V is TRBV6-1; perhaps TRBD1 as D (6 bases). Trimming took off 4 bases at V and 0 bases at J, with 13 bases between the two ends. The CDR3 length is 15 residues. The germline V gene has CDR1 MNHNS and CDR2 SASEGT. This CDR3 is CASSADRWSSYEQYF. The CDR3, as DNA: TGTGCCAGCAGTGCCGACAGGTGGAGCTCCTACGAGCAGTACTTC.

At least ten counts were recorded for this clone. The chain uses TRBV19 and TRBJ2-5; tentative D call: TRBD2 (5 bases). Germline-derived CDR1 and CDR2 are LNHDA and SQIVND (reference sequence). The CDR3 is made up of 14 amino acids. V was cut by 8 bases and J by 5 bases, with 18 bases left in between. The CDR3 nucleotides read TGTGCCAGTCGCTCTAGGGTTGGCGGGGAGACCCAGTACTTC. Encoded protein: CASRSRVGGETQYF. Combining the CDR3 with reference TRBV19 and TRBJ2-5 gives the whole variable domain DGGITQSPKYLFRKEGQNVTLSCEQNLNHDAMYWYRQDPGQGLRLIYYSQIVNDFQKGDIAEGYSVSREKKESFPLTVTSAQKNPTAFYLCASRSRVGGETQYFGPGTRLLVL.

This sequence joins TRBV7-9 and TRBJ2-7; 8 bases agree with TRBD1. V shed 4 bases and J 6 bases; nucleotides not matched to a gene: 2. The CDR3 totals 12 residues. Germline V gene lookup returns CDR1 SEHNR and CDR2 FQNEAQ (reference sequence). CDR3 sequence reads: CASSWTGLEQYF. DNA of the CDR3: TGTGCCAGCAGCTGGACAGGGCTCGAGCAGTACTTC.

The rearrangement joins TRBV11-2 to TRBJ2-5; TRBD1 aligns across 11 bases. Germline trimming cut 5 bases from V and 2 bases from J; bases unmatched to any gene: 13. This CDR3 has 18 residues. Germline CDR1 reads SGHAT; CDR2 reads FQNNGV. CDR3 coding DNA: TGTGCCAGCAGCCCCGGGACAGGGGGGGGCCTAGGGCAAGAGACCCAGTACTTC. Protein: CASSPGTGGGLGQETQYF. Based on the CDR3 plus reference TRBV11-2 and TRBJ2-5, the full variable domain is EAGVAQSPRYKIIEKRQSVAFWCNPISGHATLYWYQQILGQGPKLLIQFQNNGVVDDSQLPKDRFSAERLKGVDSTLKIQPAKLEDSAVYLCASSPGTGGGLGQETQYFGPGTRLLVL.

This CDR3 is CASSSGQHFYEQYF. The CDR3 DNA follows: TGCGCCAGCAGTTCTGGACAGCACTTCTACGAGCAGTACTTC. The chain carries TRBV5-1 and TRBJ2-7, with a weak D call TRBD1 (6 bases). The germline CDR1 and CDR2 sequences are SGHRS and YFSETQ. V was clipped by 5 bases and J by 3 bases, with 15 bases between them. The CDR3 sequence is 14 residues long. The full variable domain, with the rest looked up from reference TRBV5-1 and TRBJ2-7, is KAGVTQTPRYLIKTRGQQVTLSCSPISGHRSVSWYQQTPGQGLQFLFEYFSETQRNKGNFPGRFSGRQFSNSRSEMNVSTLELGDSALYLCASSSGQHFYEQYFGPGTRLTVT.

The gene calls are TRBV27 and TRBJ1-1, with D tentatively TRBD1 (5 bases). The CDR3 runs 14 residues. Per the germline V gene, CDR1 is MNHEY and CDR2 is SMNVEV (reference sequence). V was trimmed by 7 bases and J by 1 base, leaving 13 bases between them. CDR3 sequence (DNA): TGTGCCAGCATCCGGCGGGGGTGGAACACTGAAGCTTTCTTT. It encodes CASIRRGWNTEAFF.

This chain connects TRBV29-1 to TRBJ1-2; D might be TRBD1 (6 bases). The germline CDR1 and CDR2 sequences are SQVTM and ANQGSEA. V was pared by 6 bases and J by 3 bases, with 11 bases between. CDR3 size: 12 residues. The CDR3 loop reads CSVVQGYYGYTF. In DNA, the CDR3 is TGCAGCGTCGTACAGGGATACTATGGCTACACCTTC.

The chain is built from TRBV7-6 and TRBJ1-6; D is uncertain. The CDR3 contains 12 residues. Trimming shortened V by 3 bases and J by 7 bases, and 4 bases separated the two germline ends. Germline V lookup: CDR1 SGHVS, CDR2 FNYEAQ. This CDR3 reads CASSFYNSPLHF. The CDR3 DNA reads TGTGCCAGCAGCTTTTACAATTCACCCCTCCACTTT.

The CDR3 here is CASSFEQGAYNEQFF. The DNA of the CDR3 is TGCGCCAGCAGCTTCGAACAGGGGGCCTACAATGAGCAGTTCTTC. The chain recombines TRBV5-1 with TRBJ2-1; 8 nucleotides agree with TRBD1. CDR1 and CDR2 (germline): SGHRS, YFSETQ. The trim removed 2 bases at V and 2 bases at J, leaving 3 bases unmatched. The length of the CDR3 is 15 residues.

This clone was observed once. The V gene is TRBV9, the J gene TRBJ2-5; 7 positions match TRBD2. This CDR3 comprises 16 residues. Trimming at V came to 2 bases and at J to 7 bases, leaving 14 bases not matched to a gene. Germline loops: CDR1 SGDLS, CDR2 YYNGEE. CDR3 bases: TGTGCCAGCAGCGTCGGCTCTGCGGGGGTCACGGCGACCCAGTACTTC. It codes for CASSVGSAGVTATQYF.

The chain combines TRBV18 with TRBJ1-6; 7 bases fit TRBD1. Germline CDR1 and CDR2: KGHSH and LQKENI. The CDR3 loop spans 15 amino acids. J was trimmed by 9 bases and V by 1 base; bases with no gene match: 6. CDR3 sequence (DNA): TGTGCCAGCTCACCACAGACAGGGAGAGGTTCACCCCTCCACTTT. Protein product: CASSPQTGRGSPLHF. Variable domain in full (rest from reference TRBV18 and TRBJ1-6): NAGVMQNPRHLVRRRGQEARLRCSPMKGHSHVYWYRQLPEEGLKFMVYLQKENIIDESGMPKERFSAEFPKEGPSILRIQQVVRGDSAAYFCASSPQTGRGSPLHFGNGTRLTVT.

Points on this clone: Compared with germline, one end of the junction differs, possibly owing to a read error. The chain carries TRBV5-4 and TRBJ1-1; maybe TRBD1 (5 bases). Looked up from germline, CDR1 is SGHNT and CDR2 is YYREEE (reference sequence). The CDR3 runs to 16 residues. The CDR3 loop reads CASSQGPTAMNTEAFF. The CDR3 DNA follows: TGCGCCAGCAGCCAAGGTCCGACAGCCATGAACACTGAAGCTTTCTTT. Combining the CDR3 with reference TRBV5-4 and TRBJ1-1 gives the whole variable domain ETGVTQSPTHLIKTRGQQVTLRCSSQSGHNTVSWYQQALGQGPQFIFQYYREEENGRGNFPPRFSGLQFPNYSSELNVNALELDDSALYLCASSQGPTAMNTEAFFGQGTRLTVV.

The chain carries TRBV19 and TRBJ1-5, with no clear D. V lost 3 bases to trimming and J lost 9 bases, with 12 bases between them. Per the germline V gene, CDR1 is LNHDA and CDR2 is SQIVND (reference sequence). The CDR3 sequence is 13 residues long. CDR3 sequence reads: CASSMSGGGPQHF. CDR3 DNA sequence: TGTGCCAGTAGTATGAGTGGTGGAGGGCCCCAGCATTTT.

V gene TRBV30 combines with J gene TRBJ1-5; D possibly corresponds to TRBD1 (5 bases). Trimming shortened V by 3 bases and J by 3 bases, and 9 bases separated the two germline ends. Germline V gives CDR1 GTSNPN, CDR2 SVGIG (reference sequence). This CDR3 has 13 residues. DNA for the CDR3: TGTGCCTGGAGCCCGGACACCAATCAGCCCCAGCATTTT. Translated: CAWSPDTNQPQHF.

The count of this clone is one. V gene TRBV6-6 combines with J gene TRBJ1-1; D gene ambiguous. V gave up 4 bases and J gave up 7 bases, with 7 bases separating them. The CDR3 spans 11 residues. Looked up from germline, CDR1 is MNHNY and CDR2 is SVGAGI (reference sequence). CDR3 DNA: TGTGCCAGCAGTTCTCCGATTGAAGCTTTCTTT. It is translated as CASSSPIEAFF.

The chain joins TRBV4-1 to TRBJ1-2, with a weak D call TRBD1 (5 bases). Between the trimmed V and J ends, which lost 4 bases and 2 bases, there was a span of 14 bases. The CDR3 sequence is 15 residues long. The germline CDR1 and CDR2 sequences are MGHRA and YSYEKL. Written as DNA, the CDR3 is TGCGCCAGCAGCCCCCCAGGGTCCCAAAACTATGGCTACACCTTC. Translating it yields CASSPPGSQNYGYTF.

CDR3 bases: TGTGCCAGCAGGCGGGACAGGGAATATAATTCACCCCTCCACTTT. Protein sequence: CASRRDREYNSPLHF. The V gene is TRBV7-2, the J gene TRBJ1-6; 9 nucleotides match TRBD1. Germline V gene lookup returns CDR1 SGHTA and CDR2 FQGNSA. The ends lost 6 bases at V and 4 bases at J; junction bases unmatched: 4. The CDR3 is 15 residues long.

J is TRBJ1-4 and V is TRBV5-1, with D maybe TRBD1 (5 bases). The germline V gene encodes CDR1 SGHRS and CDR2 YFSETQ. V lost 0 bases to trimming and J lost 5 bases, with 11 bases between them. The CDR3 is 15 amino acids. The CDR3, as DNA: TGCGCCAGCAGCTTGGCAGCAGGGAAGAATGAAAAACTGTTTTTT. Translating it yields CASSLAAGKNEKLFF.

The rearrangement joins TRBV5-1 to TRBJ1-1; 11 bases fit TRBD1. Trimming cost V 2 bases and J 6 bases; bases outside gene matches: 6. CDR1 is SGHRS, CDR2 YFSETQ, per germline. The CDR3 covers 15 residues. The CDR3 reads CASSFGQGARSEAFF. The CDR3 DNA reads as TGCGCCAGCAGCTTCGGACAGGGGGCACGGTCTGAAGCTTTCTTT.

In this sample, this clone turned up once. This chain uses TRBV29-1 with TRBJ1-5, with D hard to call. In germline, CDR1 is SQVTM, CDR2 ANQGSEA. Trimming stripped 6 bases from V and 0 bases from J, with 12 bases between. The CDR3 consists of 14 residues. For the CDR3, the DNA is TGCAGCGTCCCCCCCGCGAATAGCAATCAGCCCCAGCATTTT. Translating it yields CSVPPANSNQPQHF.

The CDR3 coding sequence is TGTGCCACCAGCCCCTTGCTGACAGGGGGTGATGAGCAGTTCTTC. As protein: CATSPLLTGGDEQFF. The chain joins TRBV15 to TRBJ2-1; 9 nucleotides match TRBD1. With V trimmed by 5 bases and J by 8 bases, 10 bases remained unmatched. CDR3 size: 15 residues. The germline CDR1 and CDR2 sequences are LNHNV and YYDKDF (reference sequence).

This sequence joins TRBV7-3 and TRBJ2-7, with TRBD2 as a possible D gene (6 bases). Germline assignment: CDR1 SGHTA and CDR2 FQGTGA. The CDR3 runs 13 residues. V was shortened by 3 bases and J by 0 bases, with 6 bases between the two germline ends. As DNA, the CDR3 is TGTGCCAGCAGCTTCGGGGGCTCCTACGAGCAGTACTTC. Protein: CASSFGGSYEQYF.

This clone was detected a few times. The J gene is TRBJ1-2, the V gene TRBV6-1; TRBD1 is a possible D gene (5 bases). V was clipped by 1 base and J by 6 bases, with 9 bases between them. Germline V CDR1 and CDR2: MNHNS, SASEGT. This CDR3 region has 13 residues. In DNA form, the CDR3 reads TGTGCCAGCAGTGAAGTCAGGGCCCATGGCTACACCTTC. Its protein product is CASSEVRAHGYTF.

CDR3 region: CASSETPNQPQHF. The CDR3 nucleotides are TGTGCCAGCAGTGAAACACCTAATCAGCCCCAGCATTTT. The rearrangement joins TRBV2 to TRBJ1-5, with D hard to call. This CDR3 comprises 13 residues. Germline V gene sequence: CDR1 SNHLY, CDR2 FYNNEI. The V end lost 2 bases, the J end lost 4 bases, and 6 bases lay between the germline ends.

The CDR3 DNA reads as TGCGCCAGCAGCCAGGGGACAGGGTTTGGCTACGAGCAGTACTTC. Amino acids: CASSQGTGFGYEQYF. The chain couples TRBV4-3 to TRBJ2-7; the match to TRBD1 covers 9 bases. The V gene end was trimmed by 3 bases and the J gene end by 3 bases; junction bases not matched to a gene: 6. Germline V gene lookup returns CDR1 LGHNA and CDR2 YSLEER. CDR3 length equals 15 residues.

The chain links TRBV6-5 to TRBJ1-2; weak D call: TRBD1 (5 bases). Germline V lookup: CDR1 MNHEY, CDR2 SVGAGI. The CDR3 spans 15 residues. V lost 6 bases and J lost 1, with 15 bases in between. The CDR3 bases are TGTGCCAGCAGCCCCATGGGGGAGGGTAACTATGGCTACACCTTC. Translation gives CASSPMGEGNYGYTF.